These 16 T cell receptor beta chains came from one sample sequenced in a study of CD8 T cells in Susac syndrome. RNA totalling roughly 0.45 to 1 ug underwent reverse transcription with random hexamers. TCRdb fed the immunoSEQ multiplex PCR reads into MiXCR, producing one record per CDR3 protein. The table shows 2,700 or so distinct CDR3 sequences, with roughly 74% occurring only once. TEMRA sorting was based on memory subsets that CD27 and CD45RA staining had defined. The sequencing sample was made of CD8+ TEMRA cells from PBMCs. Subset of the sample: FACS-sorted terminally differentiated effector memory CD8+ T cells re-expressing CD45RA (CD8+ TEMRA). The receptor source for this set is a human donor with Susac syndrome.

This chain links TRBV23-1 with TRBJ2-1; D unclear. TRBV23-1 is recorded as an ORF, its role being uncertain. CDR3 length equals 13 residues. V was trimmed by 2 bases and J by 0 bases, leaving 2 bases between them. The CDR3 sequence: CASSQDSYNEQFF. In DNA form, the CDR3 reads TGCGCCAGCAGTCAAGACTCCTACAATGAGCAGTTCTTC.

In regard to this clonotype: A much larger clone sits a single nucleotide away, making a read error possible. This chain uses TRBV4-2 with TRBJ1-5, with 7 bases that match TRBD1. Germline lookup yields CDR1 LGHNA and CDR2 YNFKEQ. The CDR3 covers 17 residues. CDR3: CASSLWGTEPSNRPQHF. CDR3 DNA sequence: TGTGCCAGCAGCTTGTGGGGGACAGAGCCTTCCAATCGGCCCCAGCATTTT.

The rearrangement joins TRBV7-9 to TRBJ2-5; 8 bases are a match to TRBD1. The CDR3 loop spans 15 amino acids. Germline CDR1 SEHNR, CDR2 FQNEAQ (reference sequence). The trim removed 5 bases at V and 2 bases at J, leaving 7 bases unmatched. CDR3 nucleotides: TGTGCCAGCAGCACAAGACAGGGGTCGCAAGAGACCCAGTACTTC. The encoded protein is CASSTRQGSQETQYF.

V is TRBV11-1 and J is TRBJ2-1, with 8 bases identical to TRBD2. The CDR3 runs to 20 residues. The germline CDR1 and CDR2 sequences are SGHAT and FQDESV (reference sequence). J was trimmed by 4 bases and V by 5 bases; bases with no gene match: 22. CDR3 sequence: CASSIRIDGSGRPAYNEQFF. CDR3 nucleotides: TGTGCCAGCAGCATTAGAATTGATGGGAGCGGGAGACCCGCTTACAATGAGCAGTTCTTC.

The rearrangement joins TRBV28 to TRBJ1-2; D is uncertain. The CDR3 extends over 19 amino acids. Germline CDR1 is MDHEN and CDR2 is SYDVKM. The germline V and J ends were trimmed by 5 bases and 3 bases, with 28 bases remaining between them. CDR3 sequence: CASSNWAVPAQRTYYGYTF. DNA of the CDR3: TGTGCCAGCAGTAACTGGGCCGTGCCGGCCCAGCGGACCTACTATGGCTACACCTTC.

The gene calls are TRBV27 and TRBJ1-4; D unclear. Germline CDR1 and CDR2: MNHEY and SMNVEV (reference sequence). This CDR3 has 13 residues. Deletions cut 2 bases from V and 8 bases from J, with 9 bases between. The CDR3: CASSLMAQEKLFF. CDR3 sequence (DNA): TGTGCCAGCAGTTTAATGGCTCAGGAAAAACTGTTTTTT.

V and J are TRBV13 and TRBJ2-1, with TRBD2 identical over 7 bases. CDR3 size: 16 residues. V trimming: 2 bases; J trimming: 4 bases; junction bases outside the gene matches: 8. Germline CDR1 is PRHDT and CDR2 is FYEKMQ (reference sequence). The CDR3 sequence is CASSLIPARGYNEQFF. As DNA, the CDR3 is TGTGCCAGCAGCTTAATCCCCGCGCGGGGGTACAATGAGCAGTTCTTC.

This clonotype was picked up one time. The chain recombines TRBV28 with TRBJ2-7; no reliable D call. CDR3 length: 12 residues. Germline V gene data show CDR1 as MDHEN and CDR2 as SYDVKM. The ends were cut back, 5 bases at V and 2 bases at J, with 7 bases in the middle. Written as DNA, the CDR3 is TGTGCCAGCAGTCCCGCGGCCTACGAGCAGTACTTC. Translated, it gives CASSPAAYEQYF.

The V and J genes are TRBV13 and TRBJ2-7, with D perhaps matching TRBD1 (6 bases). Germline V gene data show CDR1 as PRHDT and CDR2 as FYEKMQ (reference sequence). The CDR3 length is 13 residues. Trimming stripped 2 bases from V and 3 bases from J, with 8 bases between. For the CDR3, the DNA is TGTGCCAGCAGCTTACTAGGGGGCTACGAGCAGTACTTC. Its translation: CASSLLGGYEQYF.

J is TRBJ2-3 and V is TRBV10-1; a weak D match, TRBD1 (7 bases). V lost 9 bases and J lost 4, with 29 bases in between. The CDR3 is 18 residues long. Germline V lookup: CDR1 WNHNN, CDR2 SYGVQD (reference sequence). In DNA form, the CDR3 reads TGCGCCAGGCCTAGGAGGGGGCCCTCTCTGTTCCGGCCAGATACGCAGTATTTT. It specifies CARPRRGPSLFRPDTQYF.

The rearrangement uses TRBV10-3 and TRBJ1-2; TRBD1 is a possible D gene (5 bases). Germline CDR1 ENHRY, CDR2 SYGVKD. V gave up 0 bases and J gave up 3 bases, with 11 bases separating them. The CDR3 runs 15 residues. The CDR3 nucleotides are TGTGCCATCAGTGAGTCCGGCAGGGAATACTATGGCTACACCTTC. Translation: CAISESGREYYGYTF.

The chain recombines TRBV6-2 or TRBV6-3 with TRBJ2-3; TRBD2 matches 12 bases. Trimming removed 4 bases from V and 4 bases from J; junction bases left unmatched: 6. This CDR3 is 16 amino acids long. Germline V lookup: CDR1 MNHEY, CDR2 SVGEGT. Here the CDR3 DNA reads TGTGCCAGCAGTTCCGGGGCTAGCGGGGGGGCAGATACGCAGTATTTT. Protein sequence: CASSSGASGGADTQYF.

The gene calls are TRBV28 and TRBJ2-2, with D perhaps TRBD1 or TRBD2 (5 bases each). Germline V gene lookup returns CDR1 MDHEN and CDR2 SYDVKM. The CDR3 extends over 13 amino acids. V lost 3 bases and J 7 bases, leaving 9 bases between the germline ends. CDR3 region: CASSFMGDGELFF. The CDR3 DNA sequence: TGTGCCAGCAGTTTTATGGGGGACGGGGAGCTGTTTTTT.

This clonotype was counted a few times. The chain has TRBV11-2 and TRBJ2-1; TRBD2 matches at 10 bases. The germline V gene encodes CDR1 SGHAT and CDR2 FQNNGV. Trimming at V came to 2 bases and at J to 7 bases, leaving 20 bases not matched to a gene. This CDR3 comprises 20 residues. The CDR3 region is CASSLSGETSGPIYINEQFF. The CDR3 nucleotides are TGTGCCAGCAGCTTAAGTGGGGAGACTAGCGGGCCTATTTACATTAATGAGCAGTTCTTC.

The rearrangement joins TRBV20-1 to TRBJ2-1; 12 nucleotides align to TRBD2. The V gene end was trimmed by 5 bases and the J gene end by 7 bases; junction bases not matched to a gene: 12. The CDR3 has 16 amino acids. Germline assignment: CDR1 DFQATT and CDR2 SNEGSKA (reference sequence). CDR3 nucleotides: TGCAGTGCTCGGGGGCCTAGCGGGGGGGAATGGAATGAGCAGTTCTTC. Amino acid sequence: CSARGPSGGEWNEQFF.

A remark on this clonotype: With a much larger clone just one base away, this may be a read error. The chain recombines TRBV10-3 with TRBJ2-6, with D maybe TRBD1 (5 bases). Germline CDR1 ENHRY, CDR2 SYGVKD. The CDR3 contains 17 residues. The CDR3 DNA follows: TGTGCCATCAGTGAGCCGATGCCGTGGTCTGGGGCCAACGTCCTGGCTTTC. Amino acids: CAISEPMPWSGANVLAF.